This TCR beta chain was recovered during a study of neurological immune-mediated disorders. Trimming stripped 5 bases from V and 2 bases from J, with 17 bases between. Germline assignment: CDR1 SGHAT and CDR2 FQNNGV. The CDR3 loop spans 16 amino acids. The output of every sequencing run, over 190 million TCR-beta sequences, came from 15-18 subjects. TCRdb called the 5' RACE reads again in MiXCR, with one record for every CDR3 protein. Of about 38,000 distinct CDR3 sequences listed, 11% are singletons. This clonotype was found many times. The time point denotes: technical triplicate 1. The chain employs TRBV11-2 and TRBJ2-3, with D perhaps TRBD2 (6 bases). This receptor was taken from a man aged 55 to 70 with HTLV-1-associated myelopathy (HAM/TSP). The sample taken for sequencing was PBMCs. The CDR3 nucleotides read TGTGCCAGCAGCCCCCAGGCGCGGGGTCCCACAGATACGCAGTATTTT. It encodes CASSPQARGPTDTQYF.